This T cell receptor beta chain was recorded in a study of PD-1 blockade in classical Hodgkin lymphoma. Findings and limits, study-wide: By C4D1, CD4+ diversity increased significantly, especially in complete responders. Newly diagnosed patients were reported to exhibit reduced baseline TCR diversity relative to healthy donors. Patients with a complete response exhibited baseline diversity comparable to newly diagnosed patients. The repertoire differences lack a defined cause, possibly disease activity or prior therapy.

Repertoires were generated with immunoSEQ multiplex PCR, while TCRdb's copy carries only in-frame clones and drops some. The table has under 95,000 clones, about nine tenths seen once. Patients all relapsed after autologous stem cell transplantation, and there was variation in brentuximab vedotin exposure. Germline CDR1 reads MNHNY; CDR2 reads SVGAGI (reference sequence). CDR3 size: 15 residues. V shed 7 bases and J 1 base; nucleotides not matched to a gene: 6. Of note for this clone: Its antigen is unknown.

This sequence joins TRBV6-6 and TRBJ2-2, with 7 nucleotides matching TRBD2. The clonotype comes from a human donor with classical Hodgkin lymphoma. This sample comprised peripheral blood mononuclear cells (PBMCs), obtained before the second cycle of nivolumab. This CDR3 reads CASIGGSGNTGELFF. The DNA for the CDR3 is TGTGCCAGCATAGGCGGGAGCGGGAACACCGGGGAGCTGTTTTTT.